This T cell receptor beta chain came from a study of T cells in Graves' hyperthyroidism and ophthalmopathy. Trimming pared 4 bases from V and 0 bases from J, leaving 10 bases between. The CDR3 runs to 14 residues. Germline lookup yields CDR1 WNHNN and CDR2 SYGVQD (reference sequence). Clinical symptoms, serum thyroxine and TRAb, thyroid ultrasound and orbital computed tomography were used for the diagnoses. What was amplified from RNA transcripts were TCR beta CDR3 regions. Using the HTBI primer set, a first-round RT-PCR was run on the TCR CDR3. MiXCR, applied by TCRdb to the multiplex PCR reads, yields one record per CDR3 protein. The top ten hold about 9.4% of the sample, which has about 700,000 distinct CDR3 sequences, 14% seen once.

Sequencing was carried out using blood. The rearrangement links TRBV10-1 to TRBJ2-7; D not certain. The TCR originated in a woman younger than 35 with Graves' hyperthyroidism. Here the CDR3 DNA reads TGCGCCAGCAGTGTTGGGCCCCTCTCCTACGAGCAGTACTTC. It translates to CASSVGPLSYEQYF.